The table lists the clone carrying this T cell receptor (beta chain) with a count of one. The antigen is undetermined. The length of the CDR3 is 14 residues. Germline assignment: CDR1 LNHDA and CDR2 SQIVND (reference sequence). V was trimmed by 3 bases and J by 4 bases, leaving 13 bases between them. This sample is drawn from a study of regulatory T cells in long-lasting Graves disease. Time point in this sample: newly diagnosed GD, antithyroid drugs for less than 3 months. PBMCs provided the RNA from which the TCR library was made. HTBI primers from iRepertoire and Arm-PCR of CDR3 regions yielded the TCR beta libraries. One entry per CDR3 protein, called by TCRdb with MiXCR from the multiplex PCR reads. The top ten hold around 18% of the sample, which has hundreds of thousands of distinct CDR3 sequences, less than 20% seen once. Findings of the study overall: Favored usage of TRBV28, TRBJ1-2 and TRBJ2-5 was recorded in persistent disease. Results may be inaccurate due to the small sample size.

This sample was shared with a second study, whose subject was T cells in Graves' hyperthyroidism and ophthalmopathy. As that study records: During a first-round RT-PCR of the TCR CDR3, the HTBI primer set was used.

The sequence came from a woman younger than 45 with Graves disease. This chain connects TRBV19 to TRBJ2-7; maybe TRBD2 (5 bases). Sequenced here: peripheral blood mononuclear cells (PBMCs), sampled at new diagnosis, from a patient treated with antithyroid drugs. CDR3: CASSILSGQYEQYF. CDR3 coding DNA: TGTGCCAGTAGTATTTTAAGCGGCCAATACGAGCAGTACTTC.